This TCR beta chain is drawn from a study of cytomegalovirus exposure and HLA in healthy donors. Notes on the study in general: Certain sequence variants were highly shared and formed a cluster, and this cluster was likely a sequencing artifact. Some V segments could not be told apart, so they were left out, TRBV6-2 and TRBV6-3 among them.

Points on this clone: Its antigen is unknown.

Unrecorded immune exposure was likely among donors, who were nominally healthy when sampled. The CDR3 totals 15 residues. V lost 5 bases, J lost 5 bases, and 9 bases stayed unmatched. CDR1 is SGDLS, CDR2 YYNGEE, per germline. The PCR employed 60 Vbeta primers together with 13 Jbeta primers. Sequencing was performed with immunoSEQ multiplex PCR; in TCRdb, only in-frame clones are kept and a portion is missing. The repertoire holds roughly 170,000 clones, with roughly four fifths as singletons. The origin of this receptor is a woman aged 25 to 39 in good health and CMV-seronegative. Sequencing was performed on PBMCs. J is TRBJ1-5 and V is TRBV9; the match to TRBD1 covers 8 bases. CDR3 DNA: TGTGCCAGCAGTCCCGGACAGGGAGGACATCAGCCCCAGCATTTT. Translated: CASSPGQGGHQPQHF. Combining the CDR3 with reference TRBV9 and TRBJ1-5 gives the whole variable domain DSGVTQTPKHLITATGQRVTLRCSPRSGDLSVYWYQQSLDQGLQFLIQYYNGEERAKGNILERFSAQQFPDLHSELNLSSLELGDSALYFCASSPGQGGHQPQHFGDGTRLSIL.